The source of this T cell receptor (beta chain) is a study of low-dose radiotherapy and immunotherapy resistance in tumors. Study overall: Cohort 1 patients were irradiated with 0.5 Gy fractions every 2 weeks to 6.5 Gy total.

Time point indicated: before trial treatment. Germline lookup yields CDR1 DFQATT and CDR2 SNEGSKA (reference sequence). The CDR3 extends over 13 amino acids. V was cut by 3 bases and J by 0 bases, with 6 bases left in between. This clonotype was detected many times. Alpha- and beta-chain coverage of first-strand cDNA came from TRAV- and TRBV-specific primers. TCRs underwent roughly 19 PCR cycles of amplification with a constant-region primer and V-primer adapter. Via MiXCR, TCRdb re-called the reads, giving one row per CDR3 protein. The sample includes around 36,000 distinct CDR3 sequences, less than 40% of them seen just once.

This clonotype originated in a male donor with gallbladder cancer. The chain recombines TRBV20-1 with TRBJ1-3; D call uncertain. The source material was PBMCs, sampled before treatment. CDR3 amino acids: CSARYSSGNTIYF. The CDR3 DNA reads as TGCAGTGCTAGGTACAGCTCTGGAAACACCATATATTTT.